This is a list of T cell receptor beta chains from one sample in a study of a mutant IDH1 vaccine in newly diagnosed glioma. Libraries were prepared by immunoSEQ multiplex PCR; TCRdb keeps only in-frame clonotypes and omits some of them. The sample has 68,000 or so clones, about four fifths seen once. This sample comprised PBMCs, obtained from a glioma patient treated with radiotherapy, temozolomide or both. These receptors were collected from a man between 50 and 59 years old with glioma. The CDR3 runs from the conserved cysteine through the conserved F or W. The D gene is left open where the match is weak. A clone size is listed for some rows: how often the clone was seen (once, few, many), or a class if it is expanded.

size,J,D,V,CDR3,DNA
NA,TRBJ1-2,NA,TRBV27,CASSPNREGANYGYTF,TGTGCCAGCAGTCCCAACAGGGAGGGTGCTAACTATGGCTACACCTTC
NA,TRBJ2-7,NA,TRBV7-2,CASSLRGLEQYF,TGTGCCAGCAGCTTACGGGGGCTCGAGCAGTACTTC
NA,TRBJ1-2,TRBD1,TRBV4-3,CASSRDSQIANYGYTF,TGCGCCAGCAGCCGGGACAGTCAAATAGCTAACTATGGCTACACCTTC
NA,TRBJ1-1,NA,TRBV7-2,CASSQGYGRNTEAFF,TGTGCCAGCAGCCAGGGTTATGGGCGGAACACTGAAGCTTTCTTT
NA,TRBJ2-7,NA,TRBV28,CASVPGGGISYEQYF,TGTGCCAGCGTCCCGGGCGGAGGGATCTCCTACGAGCAGTACTTC
NA,TRBJ1-1,NA,TRBV6-1,CASKGRTPNTEAFF,TGTGCCAGCAAGGGCCGGACACCGAACACTGAAGCTTTCTTT
NA,TRBJ2-5,TRBD2,TRBV4-2,CASSQVSSGGETQYF,TGTGCCAGCAGCCAAGTCTCCAGCGGGGGTGAGACCCAGTACTTC
NA,TRBJ1-1,NA,TRBV10-3,CAISDSSTLNTEAFF,TGTGCCATCAGTGACTCGTCTACCTTGAACACTGAAGCTTTCTTT
few,TRBJ1-1,NA,TRBV29-1,CSVSPGTNTEAFF,TGCAGCGTTTCGCCAGGAACAAACACTGAAGCTTTCTTT
NA,TRBJ1-3,NA,TRBV9,CALKGLPSGNTIYF,TGTGCCCTTAAGGGACTACCCTCTGGAAACACCATATATTTT
NA,TRBJ2-7,TRBD1,TRBV6-6,CASSLPTGGSSYEQYF,TGTGCCAGCAGTCTTCCGACAGGGGGTTCCTCCTACGAGCAGTACTTC
NA,TRBJ2-7,NA,TRBV6-1,CASSKNRVTYEQYF,TGTGCCAGCTCTAAGAACAGGGTCACCTACGAGCAGTACTTC
NA,TRBJ1-2,NA,TRBV5-6,CASSPQGTGPLSYGYTF,TGTGCCAGCAGCCCCCAAGGGACGGGACCATTGTCCTATGGCTACACCTTC
NA,TRBJ1-6,NA,TRBV6-1,CASSVSRGGNSPLHF,TGTGCCAGCAGTGTGTCCCGGGGCGGCAATTCACCCCTCCACTTT
few,TRBJ1-1,TRBD1,TRBV18,CASSPNRGKNTEAFF,TGTGCCAGCTCACCCAACAGGGGGAAGAACACTGAAGCTTTCTTT
NA,TRBJ2-7,TRBD1,TRBV18,CASSPPTGSTYEQYF,TGTGCCAGCTCACCACCGACAGGGTCGACCTACGAGCAGTACTTC
NA,TRBJ1-3,NA,TRBV6-1,CASDPVGDSGNTIYF,TGTGCCAGCGATCCCGTTGGGGACTCTGGAAACACCATATATTTT
once,TRBJ1-5,NA,TRBV6-5,CASSLRAGDGQPQHF,TGTGCCAGCAGTTTGCGCGCAGGGGATGGTCAGCCCCAGCATTTT
NA,TRBJ1-3,NA,TRBV15,CAIQHRRGNTIYF,TGTGCCATCCAGCACAGGCGGGGAAACACCATATATTTT
few,TRBJ1-1,NA,TRBV29-1,CSATDTEAFF,TGCAGCGCGACAGACACTGAAGCTTTCTTT
few,TRBJ2-7,NA,TRBV30,CAWSATRLTVGYEQYF,TGTGCCTGGAGTGCTACTCGGCTCACAGTGGGTTACGAGCAGTACTTC
NA,TRBJ2-1,NA,TRBV4-3,CASSPTVSYNEQFF,TGCGCCAGCAGCCCTACGGTTTCCTACAATGAGCAGTTCTTC
NA,TRBJ2-1,NA,TRBV7-6,CASSFNTVNNEQFF,TGTGCCAGCAGCTTTAACACGGTCAACAATGAGCAGTTCTTC
NA,TRBJ1-3,NA,TRBV30,CAWAASGNTIYF,TGTGCCTGGGCGGCCTCTGGAAACACCATATATTTT
NA,TRBJ2-7,TRBD2,TRBV11-2,CASSLEGGGVYEQYF,TGTGCCAGCAGCTTAGAAGGCGGGGGGGTATACGAGCAGTACTTC
NA,TRBJ2-1,TRBD2,TRBV19,CASNPGTRSSYNEQFF,TGTGCCTCAAACCCCGGGACTAGAAGCTCCTACAATGAGCAGTTCTTC
NA,TRBJ2-3,TRBD1,TRBV7-9,CASSSRQGDTDTQYF,TGTGCCAGCAGCTCTCGACAGGGAGACACAGATACGCAGTATTTT
medium-sized,TRBJ1-1,NA,TRBV4-1,CASSQYSQGVGTEAFF,TGCGCCAGCAGCCAATACTCACAGGGTGTGGGCACTGAAGCTTTCTTT